This T cell receptor (beta chain) was sequenced in a study of chemoradiotherapy in HPV16-positive cancers. Between the trimmed V and J ends, which lost 4 bases and 0 bases, there was a span of 14 bases. CDR1 SGHRS and CDR2 YFSETQ come from the germline V gene. CDR3 length: 15 amino acids. Samples were taken several times over chemoradiotherapy. TCRdb's table, derived via immunoSEQ multiplex PCR, lists solely in-frame clones and lacks some. The data show some 5,000 clones, with roughly 95% seen just once and about 3.2% held by the top ten. The TCR originated in a human donor with HPV-associated anogenital cancer. This specimen was tumor tissue, taken from a patient who underwent chemoradiotherapy. This sequence joins TRBV5-1 and TRBJ2-7, with a possible D match to TRBD1 (6 bases). CDR3 in DNA: TGCGCCAGCAGCCCATGGACAGCGACCTCCTACGAGCAGTACTTC. Translated, it gives CASSPWTATSYEQYF.